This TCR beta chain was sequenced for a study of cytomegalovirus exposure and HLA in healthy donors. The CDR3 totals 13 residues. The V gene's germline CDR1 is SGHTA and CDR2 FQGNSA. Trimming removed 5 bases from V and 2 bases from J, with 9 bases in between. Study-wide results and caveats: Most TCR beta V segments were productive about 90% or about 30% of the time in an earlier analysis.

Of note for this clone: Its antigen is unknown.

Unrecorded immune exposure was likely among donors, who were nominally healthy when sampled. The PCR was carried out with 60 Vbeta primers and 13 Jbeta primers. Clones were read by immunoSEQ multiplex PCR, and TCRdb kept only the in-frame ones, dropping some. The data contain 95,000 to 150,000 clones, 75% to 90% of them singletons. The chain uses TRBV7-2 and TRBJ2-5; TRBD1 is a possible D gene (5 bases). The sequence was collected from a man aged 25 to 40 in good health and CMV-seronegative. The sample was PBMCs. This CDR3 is CASSRQGQETQYF. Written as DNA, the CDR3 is TGTGCCAGCAGCCGGCAGGGACAAGAGACCCAGTACTTC.